A single T cell receptor beta chain is shown here with its context. The antigen this receptor binds is unknown. Base qualities are missing; no much larger clone stands one base away. The CDR3 has 15 amino acids, counting the end cysteine and phenylalanine. Only CDR3 DNA is held: 45 bases, read in frame from base 1. V drops 2 bases and J drops 4 bases, leaving 12 bases in between. The CDR1 and CDR2 encoded by the germline V gene (reference sequence) are MNHEY and SMNVEV. Synthetic TCR analog templates were spiked into each PCR to estimate absolute template abundance from read counts. Using the immunoSEQ assay, TCRbeta CDR3 regions were amplified from genomic DNA with bias-controlled V and J gene primers. Rearranged TCRbeta segments were sequenced at approximately 20X coverage. In the authors' own workflow: Sequencing errors were corrected by clustering, and CDR3s were annotated against IMGT so that V, D and J genes could be assigned. Downstream analyses used only productive TCRbeta rearrangements, leaving out any out-of-frame or stop-codon sequences. To compute clonality, Shannon entropy was normalized by the log of the number of unique productive sequences and then subtracted from one. Fisher's exact test with Benjamini-Hochberg correction, at a threshold of adjusted p below 0.01, was used to find clones that differed between time points or between blood and tumor. TCRdb carries this immuneACCESS record with in-frame sequences only. Its versions omit some clonotypes, under half of them owing to an unresolved V gene in the studies checked, with the rest unexplained. That table supplies the V and J calls and clone size; D and trimming were determined from the DNA. This sample holds some 49,000 clones; roughly nine tenths were observed only once. Together, the top ten hold 6% to 9% of the sample.

The data belong to a study of PD-L1 blockade in urothelial cancer (dated by TCRdb to about 2017). In the study overall: Therapy was started around 2014 for all patients, and atezolizumab 1,200 mg was administered intravenously every 3 weeks. About 90% of the 29 patients were males with bladder-origin urothelial cancer, and about 60% of the 29 reported a prior smoking history. Patients had an ECOG performance status of 0 or 1 and had received between 0 and 3 prior chemotherapy regimens. Blood samples were analyzed at two time points: 3 weeks after treatment start (second dose) and 6 weeks after treatment start. A median of about 140,000 T cells and around 81,000 unique TCRs was obtained from blood samples, and a median clonality of roughly 0.08 was observed. The study was an exploratory multi-omic analysis of somatic, immune and clinical correlates of response to PD-L1 blockade with atezolizumab in urothelial cancer. TCR sequencing covered pretreatment tumor samples and matched, serially collected peripheral blood taken before and after atezolizumab treatment. Durable clinical benefit meant progression-free survival longer than 6 months, and TCR features were also tested against progression-free and overall survival. In the same patients, whole exome sequencing and RNA sequencing of pretreatment tumors were performed in addition to TCR sequencing. Under 10 patients reached durable clinical benefit, while fewer than 25 patients did not. Under 30 patients had pretreatment blood TCR-seq, about 25 had at least one posttreatment blood collection, and about 25 had tumor TCR-seq. The full study reports these points: Greater expansion of tumor-associated TCR clones in peripheral blood 3 weeks after the start of treatment was observed in patients with durable benefit (n of about 21, p = 0.022). Because the sample size was small (n of about 29) and many exploratory analyses were performed, the results are intended to be hypothesis-generating. Improved progression-free and overall survival was associated with having pretreatment peripheral blood TCR clonality below the median.

A total of around 30 patients with locally advanced or metastatic urothelial carcinoma, treated at Memorial Sloan Kettering on a trial protocol, made up the cohort. Peripheral blood mononuclear cells were collected pretreatment and during treatment, with between 1 and 8 total time points obtained per patient. The Qiagen DNeasy Blood extraction kit was used to purify genomic DNA from total PBMCs and from tumor samples. PBMCs were collected pretreatment and during treatment and were isolated and stored as previously described. This TCR was recovered from a man between 60 and 75 years old with urothelial cancer. The sample here was PBMCs, taken around atezolizumab (anti-PD-L1) treatment. The sequence joins TRBV27 to TRBJ2-1, with TRBD2 as a weak D call on 7 bases. The CDR3 in this case is CASSLAGATYNEQFF. In nucleotides, the sequence is TGTGCCAGCAGTTTAGCGGGGGCCACTTACAATGAGCAGTTCTTC.